A selection of T cell receptor beta chains follows, all from one sample in a study of T-cell reconstitution after alpha-beta-depleted transplantation in children. Via MiXCR, TCRdb re-called the PCR reads, giving one row per CDR3 protein. The sample lists 670,000 or so distinct CDR3 sequences; around 14% were seen once. The starting material was PBMCs, obtained before TCRalphabeta/CD19-depleted stem cell transplant. These receptors all stem from a girl aged 2-15 years with congenital amegakaryocytic thrombocytopenia, due to receive a stem cell transplant. The CDR3 runs from the conserved cysteine through the conserved F or W. The D gene is left open where the match is weak. Size values are once, few and many counts, or a class for expanded clones, and some rows have none.

V,J,size,D,CDR3,DNA
TRBV5-6,TRBJ2-3,many,.,CASSWVTDTQYF,TGTGCCAGCAGCTGGGTAACAGATACGCAGTATTTT
TRBV11-2,TRBJ2-3,.,.,CASSLSRGGDTQYF,TGTGCCAGCAGCTTATCCAGGGGCGGTGATACGCAGTATTTT
TRBV4-1,TRBJ2-3,few,.,CASSQDLGLGLDTQYF,TGCGCCAGCAGCCAAGATTTGGGCTTGGGGTTAGATACGCAGTATTTT
TRBV29-1,TRBJ2-7,many,TRBD2,CSVELAGVSRTYEQYF,TGCAGCGTTGAACTAGCGGGAGTTTCCCGAACCTACGAGCAGTACTTC
TRBV5-1,TRBJ2-3,.,TRBD2,CASSKAGTSGMADTQYF,TGCGCCAGCAGCAAAGCCGGGACTAGCGGGATGGCAGATACGCAGTATTTT
TRBV5-1,TRBJ2-3,.,TRBD1,CASSLVDRSTDTQYF,TGCGCCAGCAGCTTGGTGGACAGGAGCACAGATACGCAGTATTTT
TRBV12-3/TRBV12-4,TRBJ2-5,few,.,CASSLWRGPEETQYF,TGTGCCAGCAGTTTGTGGAGGGGCCCCGAGGAGACCCAGTACTTC
TRBV15,TRBJ2-3,many,.,CATSRDRGFVTQYF,TGTGCCACCAGCAGAGATCGAGGGTTTGTTACGCAGTATTTT
TRBV29-1,TRBJ2-7,many,TRBD1,CSVGGTGGPYEQYF,TGCAGCGTTGGCGGGACAGGGGGGCCCTACGAGCAGTACTTC
TRBV12-3/TRBV12-4,TRBJ1-1,few,.,CASSSPIRNTEAFF,TGTGCCAGCAGTTCCCCCATTCGGAACACTGAAGCTTTCTTT
TRBV10-3,TRBJ2-1,.,TRBD2,CAISESGGTSGHNEQFF,TGTGCCATCAGTGAGTCGGGCGGGACTAGCGGACACAATGAGCAGTTCTTC
TRBV24-1,TRBJ2-3,.,.,CATSDQDWHTDTQYF,TGTGCCACCAGTGACCAGGACTGGCACACAGATACGCAGTATTTT
TRBV28,TRBJ2-5,many,.,CASSLSSQGTQYF,TGTGCCAGCAGTTTATCAAGCCAGGGAACCCAGTACTTC
TRBV12-3/TRBV12-4,TRBJ1-2,few,.,CASRSDSYGYTF,TGTGCCAGCAGATCGGACAGCTATGGCTACACCTTC
TRBV29-1,TRBJ1-1,many,.,CSVESGYTEAFF,TGCAGCGTTGAGTCAGGGTACACTGAAGCTTTCTTT
TRBV7-2,TRBJ2-5,.,.,CASSLSPGPQETQYF,TGTGCCAGCAGCTTATCCCCAGGGCCGCAAGAGACCCAGTACTTC
TRBV5-1,TRBJ2-1,few,.,CASSLVQGSDEQFF,TGCGCCAGCAGCTTGGTTCAGGGGAGCGATGAGCAGTTCTTC
TRBV6-1,TRBJ2-1,.,TRBD2,CASAPSGRVLGENEQFF,TGTGCCAGCGCTCCTAGCGGGAGGGTTTTGGGGGAAAATGAGCAGTTCTTC
TRBV3-1,TRBJ2-1,.,.,CASSQNYRPNSYNEQFF,TGTGCCAGCAGCCAAAATTACCGGCCCAACTCCTACAATGAGCAGTTCTTC
TRBV12-3/TRBV12-4,TRBJ2-5,few,TRBD2,CASTRTGLQKETQYF,TGTGCCAGCACCAGAACGGGACTACAGAAAGAGACCCAGTACTTC
TRBV29-1,TRBJ1-1,many,.,CSVEELGFRKAFF,TGCAGCGTTGAAGAATTAGGTTTTCGGAAAGCTTTCTTT
TRBV15,TRBJ1-5,.,.,CATSSVWGLREQPQHF,TGTGCCACCAGCAGTGTTTGGGGACTCAGAGAGCAGCCCCAGCATTTT
TRBV28,TRBJ2-7,.,.,CASSPLSGSDEQYF,TGTGCCAGCAGTCCCCTAAGTGGCTCCGACGAGCAGTACTTC
TRBV12-3/TRBV12-4,TRBJ1-1,many,.,CASSHLAVWGNTEAFF,TGTGCCAGCAGCCATCTCGCGGTTTGGGGGAACACTGAAGCTTTCTTT
TRBV7-2,TRBJ2-7,.,.,CASSRGPDVYEQYF,TGTGCCAGCAGCCGGGGACCGGACGTCTACGAGCAGTACTTC
TRBV27,TRBJ2-7,.,TRBD2,CASRRLAGIYEQYF,TGTGCCAGCAGACGACTAGCGGGAATCTACGAGCAGTACTTC
TRBV6-1,TRBJ2-1,many,.,CASSEAFGVSSYNEQFF,TGTGCCAGCAGTGAAGCATTCGGGGTTAGCTCCTACAATGAGCAGTTCTTC
TRBV5-1,TRBJ2-2,.,TRBD2,CASSLAGTSGNTGELFF,TGCGCCAGCAGCTTGGCCGGGACTAGCGGAAACACCGGGGAGCTGTTTTTT
TRBV7-8,TRBJ2-5,few,.,CASSPALAVQETQYF,TGTGCCAGCAGCCCGGCTCTCGCGGTCCAAGAGACCCAGTACTTC
TRBV20-1,TRBJ2-4,.,TRBD2,CSAAPGLGVGVKNIQYF,TGCAGTGCTGCGCCGGGACTAGGCGTTGGTGTCAAAAACATTCAGTACTTC
TRBV20-1,TRBJ2-3,many,.,CSVRRQLVGGGLTDTQYF,TGCAGTGTAAGACGCCAGTTAGTTGGCGGAGGCCTCACAGATACGCAGTATTTT
TRBV9,TRBJ2-5,few,.,CASSVELASETQYF,TGTGCCAGCAGCGTAGAACTAGCCTCGGAGACCCAGTACTTC
TRBV2,TRBJ2-7,.,.,CASKTGPGADLEQYF,TGTGCCAGTAAAACAGGGCCGGGCGCGGACTTGGAGCAGTACTTC
TRBV5-1,TRBJ2-1,few,.,CASIGRGNEQFF,TGCGCCAGCATCGGGCGGGGAAATGAGCAGTTCTTC
TRBV5-1,TRBJ2-2,.,TRBD1,CASSLDRVRSGELFF,TGCGCCAGCAGCCTGGACAGGGTTAGGTCCGGGGAGCTGTTTTTT
TRBV20-1,TRBJ2-5,many,.,CSALGLGQETQYF,TGCAGTGCTCTCGGACTGGGACAAGAGACCCAGTACTTC
TRBV29-1,TRBJ1-1,.,.,CSVEVVDTEAFF,TGCAGCGTTGAGGTAGTGGACACTGAAGCTTTCTTT
TRBV28,TRBJ1-3,many,.,CASSFRVGNTIYF,TGTGCCAGCAGTTTCAGGGTTGGAAACACCATATATTTT
TRBV15,TRBJ2-1,many,TRBD2,CATSRAPLWGTSNEQFF,TGTGCCACCAGCAGAGCCCCTTTATGGGGGACTAGCAATGAGCAGTTCTTC
TRBV5-5,TRBJ2-3,.,.,CASSFGFRGSRNTDTQYF,TGTGCCAGCAGCTTCGGCTTTAGGGGGAGCCGGAACACAGATACGCAGTATTTT
TRBV15,TRBJ2-2,many,.,CATSRDKGHGELFF,TGTGCCACCAGCAGAGATAAGGGGCACGGGGAGCTGTTTTTT
TRBV5-1,TRBJ1-1,few,.,CASSLARGQTEAFF,TGCGCCAGCAGCTTGGCCCGGGGGCAAACTGAAGCTTTCTTT
TRBV20-1,TRBJ2-7,many,.,CSASPVLGQYYEQYF,TGCAGTGCTAGTCCGGTTCTGGGACAATATTACGAGCAGTACTTC
TRBV20-1,TRBJ2-1,many,TRBD2,CSARVTSGYNEQFF,TGCAGTGCTAGAGTCACTAGCGGCTACAATGAGCAGTTCTTC
TRBV7-9,TRBJ1-2,many,.,CASSLGTGLFFGYGYTF,TGTGCCAGCAGCTTAGGAACGGGACTGTTCTTTGGCTATGGCTACACCTTC
TRBV5-1,TRBJ1-5,many,.,CASTPKGRGNQPQHF,TGCGCCAGCACCCCTAAGGGTAGGGGCAATCAGCCCCAGCATTTT
TRBV5-1,TRBJ2-7,.,TRBD1,CASSLPNSGGSYEQYF,TGCGCCAGCAGCTTGCCGAATTCAGGGGGTTCCTACGAGCAGTACTTC
TRBV28,TRBJ2-2,many,.,CAGRERNTGELFF,TGTGCCGGTAGGGAGCGGAACACCGGGGAGCTGTTTTTT
TRBV7-9,TRBJ2-1,.,TRBD2,CASTLIGTSGRANEQFF,TGTGCCAGCACCTTAATTGGGACTAGCGGGAGGGCCAATGAGCAGTTCTTC
TRBV24-1,TRBJ2-2,few,.,CATSDPQNTGELFF,TGTGCCACCAGTGACCCACAGAACACCGGGGAGCTGTTTTTT
TRBV6-1,TRBJ2-7,many,.,CASRNLESYEQYF,TGTGCCAGCAGAAACCTAGAATCCTACGAGCAGTACTTC
TRBV20-1,TRBJ2-6,.,.,CSASKEGTYGANVLTF,TGCAGTGCTAGTAAAGAAGGAACATATGGGGCCAACGTCCTGACTTTC